This T cell receptor (beta chain) was recorded in a study of blood T cell repertoires in COVID-19. Turning to the study itself: T cells, B-cell-depleted T cells, or PBMCs supplied cDNA or gDNA.

Per the original methods: For nucleated cells, counts were estimated from reference gene primer amplification. Profiling relied on immunoSEQ multiplex PCR, and the TCRdb table lists in-frame clones only, not all of them. V, J and clone size reflect that table, while D and trimming were determined from the DNA. This sample has under 150,000 clones, with approximately 88% found just once. Per the germline V gene, CDR1 is SGDLS and CDR2 is YYNGEE. V was cut by 3 bases and J by 4 bases, with 10 bases left in between. This CDR3 region has 13 residues. Sequenced material: peripheral blood. The TCR sequence derives from a human donor in a cohort sampled during active COVID-19. This chain links TRBV9 with TRBJ1-1; D is uncertain. The CDR3 region is CASSEGGLTEAFF. As DNA, the CDR3 is TGTGCCAGCAGCGAAGGCGGCCTCACTGAAGCTTTCTTT.